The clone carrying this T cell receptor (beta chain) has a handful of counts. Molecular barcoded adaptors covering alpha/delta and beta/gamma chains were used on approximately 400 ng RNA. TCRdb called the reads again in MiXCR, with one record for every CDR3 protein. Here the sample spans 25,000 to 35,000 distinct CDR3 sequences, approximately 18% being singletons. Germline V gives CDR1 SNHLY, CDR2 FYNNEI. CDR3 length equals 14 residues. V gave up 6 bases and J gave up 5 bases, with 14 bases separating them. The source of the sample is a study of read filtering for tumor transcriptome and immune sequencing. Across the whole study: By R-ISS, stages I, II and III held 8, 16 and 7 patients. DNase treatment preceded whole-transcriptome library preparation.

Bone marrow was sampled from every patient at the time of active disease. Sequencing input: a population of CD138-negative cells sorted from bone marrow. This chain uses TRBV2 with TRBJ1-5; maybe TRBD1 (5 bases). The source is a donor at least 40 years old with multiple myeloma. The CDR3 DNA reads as TGTGCCAGCAGGGGTTGGGGGGGAGATCAGCCCCAGCATTTT. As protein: CASRGWGGDQPQHF.